Each of the 8 T cell receptor beta chains below was sequenced from the same sample in a study of radiotherapy plus CTLA-4 blockade in lung cancer. Assay: immunoSEQ multiplex PCR; the TCRdb copy retains only in-frame clones and omits some. The table shows some 50,000 clones, with around four fifths occurring only once. Sequences were derived from peripheral blood, sampled from a patient treated with radiotherapy plus ipilimumab. The receptors stem from a human donor with non-small cell lung cancer whose response to radiotherapy plus ipilimumab could not be evaluated.

This clone was found once. The chain has TRBV7-9 and TRBJ2-4, with D perhaps matching TRBD1 (6 bases). The V gene's germline CDR1 is SEHNR and CDR2 FQNEAQ (reference sequence). Trimming stripped 1 base from V and 3 bases from J, with 7 bases between. The CDR3 is made up of 14 amino acids. The CDR3 loop is CASSLGGGKNIQYF. In DNA, the CDR3 is TGTGCCAGCAGCTTAGGAGGGGGCAAAAACATTCAGTACTTC.

The chain combines TRBV7-9 with TRBJ1-2; D is uncertain. Germline loops: CDR1 SEHNR, CDR2 FQNEAQ (reference sequence). Trimming left V 3 bases short and J 5 bases short, with 7 bases between. The CDR3 runs 12 residues. The CDR3 DNA follows: TGTGCCAGCAGCTTTGAGGGTTATGGCTACACCTTC. It codes for CASSFEGYGYTF.

The chain couples TRBV7-2 to TRBJ2-1; TRBD2 might be the D (5 bases). Germline assignment: CDR1 SGHTA and CDR2 FQGNSA. V shed 1 base and J shed 7 bases, with 11 bases lying between them. The CDR3 sequence is 14 residues long. The CDR3 DNA follows: TGTGCCAGCAGCTTAGTAGGTAGCGCGAATGAGCAGTTCTTC. Amino acids: CASSLVGSANEQFF. Together with reference TRBV7-2 and TRBJ2-1, the CDR3 gives the full variable domain: GAGVSQSPSNKVTEKGKDVELRCDPISGHTALYWYRQSLGQGLEFLIYFQGNSAPDKSGLPSDRFSAERTGGSVSTLTIQRTQQEDSAVYLCASSLVGSANEQFFGPGTRLTVL.

This clone has only one observation. The V gene is TRBV28, the J gene TRBJ1-2; D is uncertain. Germline values: CDR1 MDHEN, CDR2 SYDVKM. CDR3 size: 14 residues. The germline V and J ends were trimmed by 2 bases and 5 bases, with 12 bases remaining between them. The CDR3 DNA sequence: TGTGCCAGCAGTTTAACCAGGCGGGAGTATGGCTACACCTTC. Protein product: CASSLTRREYGYTF.

The chain couples TRBV7-2 to TRBJ2-7, with TRBD1 matching 7 bases. V gave up 5 bases and J gave up 3 bases; unmatched junction bases: 1. This CDR3 is 12 amino acids long. Germline lookup yields CDR1 SGHTA and CDR2 FQGNSA. The CDR3 nucleotides are TGTGCCAGCAGCCGACAGGGCTACGAGCAGTACTTC. Translation gives CASSRQGYEQYF.

This clone was picked up a small number of times. This chain links TRBV2 with TRBJ1-5; 7 bases are shared with TRBD1. Germline trimming cut 6 bases from V and 5 bases from J; bases unmatched to any gene: 4. In germline, CDR1 is SNHLY, CDR2 FYNNEI. The CDR3 extends over 13 amino acids. For the CDR3, the DNA is TGTGCCAGCAGCTTAGACAGGGATCAGCCCCAGCATTTT. This encodes CASSLDRDQPQHF.

The chain couples TRBV7-2 to TRBJ2-7; D is possibly TRBD2 (7 bases). CDR3 length: 15 amino acids. V lost 1 base to trimming and J lost 2 bases, with 12 bases between them. Germline lookup yields CDR1 SGHTA and CDR2 FQGNSA. CDR3 residues: CASSLDRGATYEQYF. The CDR3 DNA follows: TGTGCCAGCAGCTTAGATCGGGGGGCGACCTACGAGCAGTACTTC.

This clone was picked up one time. The CDR3 sequence: CASSQGVASGTGYGDTQYF. The CDR3 DNA reads as TGCGCCAGCAGCCAAGGGGTTGCCTCCGGGACAGGGTATGGAGATACGCAGTATTTT. This chain joins TRBV4-1 and TRBJ2-3, with 9 nucleotides matching TRBD1. CDR1 and CDR2 from the germline V gene are MGHRA and YSYEKL. With V trimmed by 1 base and J by 5 bases, 16 bases remained unmatched. The CDR3 totals 19 residues.